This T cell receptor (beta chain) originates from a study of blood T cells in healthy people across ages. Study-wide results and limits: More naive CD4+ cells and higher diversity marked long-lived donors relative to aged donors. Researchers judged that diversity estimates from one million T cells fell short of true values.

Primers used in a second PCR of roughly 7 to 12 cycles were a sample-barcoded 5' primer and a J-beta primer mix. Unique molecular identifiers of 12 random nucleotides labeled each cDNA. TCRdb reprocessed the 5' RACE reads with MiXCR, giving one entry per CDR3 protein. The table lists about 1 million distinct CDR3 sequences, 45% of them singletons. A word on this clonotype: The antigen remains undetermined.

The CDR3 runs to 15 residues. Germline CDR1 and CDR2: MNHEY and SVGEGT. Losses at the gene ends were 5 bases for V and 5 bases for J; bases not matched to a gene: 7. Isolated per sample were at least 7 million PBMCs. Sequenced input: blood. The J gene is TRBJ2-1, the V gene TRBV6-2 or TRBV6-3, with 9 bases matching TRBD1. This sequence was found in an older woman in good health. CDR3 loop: CASSIPGQGHNEQFF. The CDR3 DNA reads TGTGCCAGCAGTATCCCGGGACAGGGCCACAATGAGCAGTTCTTC.